In its sample, the clone carrying this T cell receptor (beta chain) was seen a few times. Antigen unknown. Measured with immunoSEQ multiplex PCR; TCRdb has only the in-frame clones, and not every one. The sample yields 65,000 to 100,000 clones, less than 95% seen once. Trimming removed 0 bases from V and 13 bases from J, with 11 bases in between. The CDR3 extends over 13 amino acids. Per the germline V gene, CDR1 is SGHDT and CDR2 is YYEEEE. Autoimmune disease history or systemic immunosuppression disqualified patients. This sample is drawn from a study of OX40 agonist ivuxolimab in advanced cancers. Study information: Recorded diagnoses for dose-escalation patients were hepatocellular carcinoma, melanoma, renal cell or head and neck cancer. Previous treatment with anti-PD-1, anti-PD-L1 or anti-CTLA-4 therapy was allowed; 35% to 50% had received some.

Points from the study as a whole: Researchers did not determine the expanded peripheral T cells' antigen specificity.

The J gene is TRBJ1-6, the V gene TRBV5-6; weak D call: TRBD1 (6 bases). Sample: CD4+ or CD8+ T cells sorted from blood, taken in a trial of the OX40 agonist ivuxolimab. The source is an adult with an advanced solid tumor such as melanoma, head and neck, liver or kidney cancer. CDR3 nucleotides: TGTGCCAGCAGCTTGGTGGGGGCCGGGCCCCTCCACTTT. Amino acid sequence: CASSLVGAGPLHF.